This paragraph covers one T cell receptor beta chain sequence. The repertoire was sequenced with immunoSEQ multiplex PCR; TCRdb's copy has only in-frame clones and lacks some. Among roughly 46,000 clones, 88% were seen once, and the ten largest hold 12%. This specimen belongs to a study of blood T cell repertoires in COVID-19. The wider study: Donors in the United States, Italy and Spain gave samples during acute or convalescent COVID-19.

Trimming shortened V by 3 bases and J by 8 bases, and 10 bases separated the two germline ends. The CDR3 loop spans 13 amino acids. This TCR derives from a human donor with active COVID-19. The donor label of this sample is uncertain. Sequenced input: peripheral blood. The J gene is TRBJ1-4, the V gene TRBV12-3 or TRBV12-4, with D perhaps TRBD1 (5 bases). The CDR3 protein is CASSFVGGEKLFF. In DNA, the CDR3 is TGTGCCAGCAGTTTTGTGGGGGGGGAAAAACTGTTTTTT.